This T cell receptor (beta chain) came from a study of human T cells and chemical hapten exposure. Across the whole study: All patients underwent weekly scalp dosing with diphenylcyclopropenone for the full approximately 25-week study. Small discrepancies in pooled library volume mainly accounted for the varying TCR yields per sample.

Study outcomes and limitations: Expanded TCRs formed significantly more large CDR3 similarity clusters than controls.

Individual cDNA molecules received unique molecular identifiers in the library. Each CDR3 protein gets one entry after TCRdb re-called the RACE reads with MiXCR. The table has about 350,000 distinct CDR3 sequences, 5.5% seen once. Specified time point: pre-sensitization, week 0. Treatment here: therapeutic diphenylcyclopropenone sensitization with weekly scalp DPC. This clonotype was seen repeatedly, ten times or more. The target antigen is unknown. Specimen: whole blood, collected in connection with sensitization to the hapten diphenylcyclopropenone (DPC). This sequence originates from a woman between 18 and 29 years old with alopecia areata. Some clones in this sample may be carry-over from other donors' samples.

For the CDR3, the DNA is TGTGCCAGCAGCTTAATGGGGCACTCTGGGGCCAACGTCCTGACTTTC. Its protein product is CASSLMGHSGANVLTF. The chain combines TRBV7-8 with TRBJ2-6, with D perhaps TRBD1 (5 bases). Looked up from germline, CDR1 is SGHVS and CDR2 is FQNEAQ. Trimming removed 2 bases at V and 0 bases at J, with 8 bases between. The CDR3 runs to 16 residues.